This T cell receptor (beta chain) was captured in a study of blood T cell repertoires in COVID-19. Study as a whole: Sources were T cells, B-cell-depleted T cells, or PBMCs; the material itself was cDNA or gDNA.

In the original analysis: Nucleated cell number was recorded as an estimate derived from reference gene primer amplification. The repertoire was sequenced with immunoSEQ multiplex PCR; TCRdb's copy has only in-frame clones and lacks some. V and J calls and clone size follow that table, whereas D and trimming were derived from the DNA. The repertoire has approximately 300,000 clones, around 90% of them found once; the top ten carry roughly 7.3%. Seattle patients were enrolled during active infection and followed longitudinally. V lost 5 bases and J 12 bases, leaving 16 bases between the germline ends. The length of the CDR3 is 12 residues. Per germline, CDR1 SEHNR and CDR2 FQNEAQ (reference sequence).

This TCR came from a woman under 40 with COVID-19, enrolled during active disease. Sequenced input: peripheral blood. This sequence joins TRBV7-9 and TRBJ1-1; D remains unclear. Written as DNA, the CDR3 is TGTGCCAGCAGCCAAACCCCCCGGGAGACTTTCTTT. It specifies CASSQTPRETFF.